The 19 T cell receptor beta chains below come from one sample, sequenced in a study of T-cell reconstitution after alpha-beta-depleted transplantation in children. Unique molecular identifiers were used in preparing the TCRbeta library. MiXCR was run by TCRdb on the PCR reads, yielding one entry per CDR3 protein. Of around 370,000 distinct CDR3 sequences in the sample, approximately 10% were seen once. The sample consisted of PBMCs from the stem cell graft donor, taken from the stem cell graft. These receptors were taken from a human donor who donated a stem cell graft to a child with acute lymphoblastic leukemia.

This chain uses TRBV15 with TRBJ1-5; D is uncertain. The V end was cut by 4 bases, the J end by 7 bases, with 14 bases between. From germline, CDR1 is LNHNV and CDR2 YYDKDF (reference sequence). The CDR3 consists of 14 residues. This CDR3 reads CATSIPGRGQPQHF. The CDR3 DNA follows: TGTGCCACCAGCATACCGGGCCGAGGGCAGCCCCAGCATTTT.

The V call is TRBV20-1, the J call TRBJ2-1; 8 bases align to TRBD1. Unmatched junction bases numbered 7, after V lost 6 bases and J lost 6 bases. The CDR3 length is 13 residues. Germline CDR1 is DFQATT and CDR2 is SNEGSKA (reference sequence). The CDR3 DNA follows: TGCAGTGCCCAGGGGGCTACTACCAATGAGCAGTTCTTC. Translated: CSAQGATTNEQFF.

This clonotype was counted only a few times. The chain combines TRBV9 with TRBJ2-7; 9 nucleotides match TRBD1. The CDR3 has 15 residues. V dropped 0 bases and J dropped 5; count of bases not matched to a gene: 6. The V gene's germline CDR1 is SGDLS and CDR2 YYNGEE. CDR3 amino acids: CASSVGTGQGHEQYF. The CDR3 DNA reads TGTGCCAGCAGCGTAGGGACGGGACAGGGTCACGAGCAGTACTTC.

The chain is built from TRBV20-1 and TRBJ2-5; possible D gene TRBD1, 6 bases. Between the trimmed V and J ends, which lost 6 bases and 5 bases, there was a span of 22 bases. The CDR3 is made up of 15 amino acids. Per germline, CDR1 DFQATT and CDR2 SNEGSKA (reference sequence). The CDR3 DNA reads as TGCAGTGCCATCCCAATTGCAGGGGCTAGGGAGACCCAGTACTTC. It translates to CSAIPIAGARETQYF.

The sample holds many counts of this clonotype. CDR3: CSVEWATGGAGYNEQFF. The CDR3 coding sequence is TGCAGCGTTGAATGGGCCACAGGGGGCGCAGGCTACAATGAGCAGTTCTTC. The rearrangement links TRBV29-1 to TRBJ2-1; 9 nucleotides match TRBD1. J lost 3 bases, V lost 2 bases, and 11 bases had no gene match. Germline CDR1 is SQVTM and CDR2 is ANQGSEA. The CDR3 covers 17 residues.

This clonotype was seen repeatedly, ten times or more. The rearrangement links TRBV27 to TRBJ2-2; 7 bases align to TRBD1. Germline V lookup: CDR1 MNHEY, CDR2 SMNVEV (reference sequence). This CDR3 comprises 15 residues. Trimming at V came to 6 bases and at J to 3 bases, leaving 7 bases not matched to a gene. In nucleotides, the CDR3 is TGTGCCAGCAGGCCCGGGACAGCGGACACCGGGGAGCTGTTTTTT. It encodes CASRPGTADTGELFF.

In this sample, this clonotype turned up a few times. CDR3 loop: CALQRRGLDEQFF. The CDR3, as DNA: TGTGCCCTCCAAAGGCGGGGGCTGGATGAGCAGTTCTTC. V and J are TRBV7-2 and TRBJ2-1, with TRBD2 as a possible D gene (7 bases). The ends were cut back, 11 bases at V and 8 bases at J, with 19 bases in the middle. CDR3 length: 13 amino acids. Germline V gene sequence: CDR1 SGHTA, CDR2 FQGNSA.

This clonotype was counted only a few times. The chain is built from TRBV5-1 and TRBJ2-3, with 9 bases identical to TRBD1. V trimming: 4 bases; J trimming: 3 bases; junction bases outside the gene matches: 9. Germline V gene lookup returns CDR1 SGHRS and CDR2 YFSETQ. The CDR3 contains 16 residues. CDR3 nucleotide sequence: TGCGCCAGCAGCACCCGGCGACAGGGGGAAACAGATACGCAGTATTTT. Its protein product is CASSTRRQGETDTQYF.

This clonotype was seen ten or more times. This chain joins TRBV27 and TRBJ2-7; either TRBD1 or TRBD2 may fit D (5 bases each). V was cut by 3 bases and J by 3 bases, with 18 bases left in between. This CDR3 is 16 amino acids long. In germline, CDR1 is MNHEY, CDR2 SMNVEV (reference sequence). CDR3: CASSLESRGVYYEQYF. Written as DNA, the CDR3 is TGTGCCAGCAGTTTGGAAAGCCGGGGCGTTTACTACGAGCAGTACTTC.

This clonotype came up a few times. For the CDR3, the DNA is TGCGCCAGCAGACGGGACGCATCCGGCTACACCTTC. Translation gives CASRRDASGYTF. The rearrangement uses TRBV4-1 and TRBJ1-2; a possible D gene is TRBD1 (5 bases). Germline V gene sequence: CDR1 MGHRA, CDR2 YSYEKL. The length of the CDR3 is 12 residues. V lost 6 bases and J 8 bases, leaving 13 bases between the germline ends.

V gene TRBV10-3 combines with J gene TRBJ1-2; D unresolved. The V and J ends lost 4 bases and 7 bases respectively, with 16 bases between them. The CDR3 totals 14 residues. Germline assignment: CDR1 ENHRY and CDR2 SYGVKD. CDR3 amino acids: CAISVVAERRGYTF. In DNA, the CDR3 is TGTGCCATCAGTGTCGTCGCGGAAAGGCGTGGCTACACCTTC.

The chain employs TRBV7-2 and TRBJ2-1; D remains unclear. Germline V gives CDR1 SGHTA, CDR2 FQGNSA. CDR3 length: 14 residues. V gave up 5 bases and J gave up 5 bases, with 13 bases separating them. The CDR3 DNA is TGTGCCAGCAGCCTAATTTCCCTTAACAATGAGCAGTTCTTC. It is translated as CASSLISLNNEQFF.

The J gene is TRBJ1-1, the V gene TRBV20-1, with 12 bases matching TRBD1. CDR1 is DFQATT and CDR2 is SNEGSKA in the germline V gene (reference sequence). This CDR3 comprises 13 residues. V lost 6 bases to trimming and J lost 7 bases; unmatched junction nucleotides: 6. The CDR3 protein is CSAGQGARIEAFF. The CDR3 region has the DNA TGCAGTGCGGGACAGGGGGCGAGAATTGAAGCTTTCTTT.

The CDR3 sequence is CASSQERGGPREQFF. The DNA for the CDR3 is TGTGCCAGCAGCCAAGAAAGGGGTGGGCCGAGAGAGCAGTTCTTC. The genes are TRBV4-2 and TRBJ2-1, with D possibly matching TRBD1 (5 bases). The CDR3 totals 15 residues. CDR1 and CDR2 from the germline V gene are LGHNA and YNFKEQ. V was cut by 0 bases and J by 10 bases, with 16 bases left in between.

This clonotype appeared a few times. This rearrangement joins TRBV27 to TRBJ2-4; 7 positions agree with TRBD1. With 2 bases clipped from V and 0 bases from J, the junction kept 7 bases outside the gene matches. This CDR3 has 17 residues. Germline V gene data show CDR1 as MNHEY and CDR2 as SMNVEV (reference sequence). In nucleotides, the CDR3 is TGTGCCAGCAGTTTAGGGGGACAGCTATTAGCCAAAAACATTCAGTACTTC. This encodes CASSLGGQLLAKNIQYF.

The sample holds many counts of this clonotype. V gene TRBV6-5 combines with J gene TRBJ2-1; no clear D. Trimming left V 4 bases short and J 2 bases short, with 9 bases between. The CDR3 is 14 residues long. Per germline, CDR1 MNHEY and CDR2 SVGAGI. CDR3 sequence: CASSLGRAYNEQFF. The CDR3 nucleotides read TGTGCCAGCAGTTTAGGACGGGCCTACAATGAGCAGTTCTTC.

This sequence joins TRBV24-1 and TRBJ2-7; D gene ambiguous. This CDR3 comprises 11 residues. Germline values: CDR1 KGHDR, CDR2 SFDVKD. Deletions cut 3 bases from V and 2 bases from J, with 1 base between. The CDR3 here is CATSDAYEQYF. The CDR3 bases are TGTGCCACCAGTGATGCCTACGAGCAGTACTTC.

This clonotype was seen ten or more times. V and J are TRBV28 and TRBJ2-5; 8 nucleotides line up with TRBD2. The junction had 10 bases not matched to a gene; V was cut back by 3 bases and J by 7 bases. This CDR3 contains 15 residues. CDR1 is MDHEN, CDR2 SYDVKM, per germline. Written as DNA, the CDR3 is TGTGCCAGCAGTTTCAGCCTAGCGGGCCAGGGGACCCAGTACTTC. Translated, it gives CASSFSLAGQGTQYF.

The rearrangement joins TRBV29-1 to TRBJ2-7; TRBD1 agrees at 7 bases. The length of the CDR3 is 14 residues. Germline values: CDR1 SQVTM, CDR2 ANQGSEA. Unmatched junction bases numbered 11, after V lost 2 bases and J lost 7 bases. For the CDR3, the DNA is TGCAGCGTTGAACCCTGGACAGGAGGAGGAGAGCAGTACTTC. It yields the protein CSVEPWTGGGEQYF.